The next 21 T cell receptor beta chains were all read from a single sample in a study of T cells in women clearing cervical HPV infection. The protocol was immunoSEQ multiplex PCR, while the TCRdb copy is restricted to in-frame clones and leaves out a portion. The listing contains around 23,000 clones. Sequenced sample: blood buffy coat. The receptors were gathered from a woman between 18 and 70 years old with a cervical HPV16 infection that either progressed to CIN3+ or cleared (not recorded which).

In the case of this clone: With the read ending 3 residues before the CDR3 end, the germline J gene is used to fill in that end. This chain connects TRBV7-3 to TRBJ2-3, with 7 positions matching TRBD2. V dropped 3 bases and J dropped 2; count of bases not matched to a gene: 5. CDR3 length equals 15 residues. In germline, CDR1 is SGHTA, CDR2 FQGTGA. The CDR3 bases that were read are TGTGCCAGCAGCTTGATGGCGGGGGACACAGATACG. Protein product: CASSLMAGDTDT. The whole CDR3 protein reads CASSLMAGDTDTQYF.

As to this clone: The CDR3 extends 3 residues past the end of the read, so its final part is completed from the germline J gene. The chain is built from TRBV30 and TRBJ2-3; 9 bases fit TRBD2. The ends lost 2 bases at V and 3 bases at J; junction bases unmatched: 6. The CDR3 length is 15 residues. Germline CDR1 and CDR2: GTSNPN and SVGIG (reference sequence). This CDR3 reads CAWSPLAGVTDTQYF. The DNA read from the CDR3 is TGTGCCTGGAGTCCGTTAGCGGGAGTGACAGATACG.

A note on this clone: The read stops 3 residues short of the end of the CDR3; the missing end is completed from the germline J gene. The chain carries TRBV20-1 and TRBJ2-5; 11 bases line up with TRBD2. The V segment lost 1 base and the J segment 5 bases; nucleotides outside the gene matches: 6. CDR1 and CDR2 (germline): DFQATT, SNEGSKA (reference sequence). The CDR3 runs 15 residues. The CDR3 DNA, read in part, is TGCAGTGCTAGAGGGGCTAGCGGGGGGTCTGAGACC. Amino acids: CSARGASGGSET. The full CDR3 sequence reads CSARGASGGSETQYF.

About this clone: From the germline J gene comes the end of the CDR3, since the read stops 3 residues before it. The chain couples TRBV20-1 to TRBJ2-7, with a weak D call TRBD1 (6 bases). Germline CDR1 is DFQATT and CDR2 is SNEGSKA (reference sequence). There are 18 residues in the CDR3. V gave up 3 bases and J gave up 2 bases, with 26 bases separating them. Incomplete CDR3 DNA: TGCAGTGCTAGGACTCAGGGATTTATGGGGGACAAGACCTACGAG. Residues: CSARTQGFMGDKTYE. The full CDR3 protein is CSARTQGFMGDKTYEQYF.

With regard to this clone: The sequence runs out 3 residues before the end of the CDR3; the remainder is reconstructed from the germline J gene. The chain joins TRBV2 to TRBJ1-2; 8 nucleotides align to TRBD1. The CDR3 spans 12 residues. Germline V lookup: CDR1 SNHLY, CDR2 FYNNEI. CDR3 sequence reads: CAVGDRTYDYTF. CDR3 bases read: TGTGCCGTGGGGGACAGGACCTACGAC.

Comment on this clone: The read stops 3 residues short of the end of the CDR3; the missing end is completed from the germline J gene. V usage is TRBV20-1 and J usage is TRBJ1-2; 7 bases line up with TRBD1. From germline, CDR1 is DFQATT and CDR2 SNEGSKA (reference sequence). V shed 6 bases and J 4 bases; nucleotides not matched to a gene: 11. The CDR3 is made up of 14 amino acids. The CDR3 sequence is CSAQAGTDLYGYTF. The CDR3 DNA, read in part, is TGCAGTGCCCAGGCCGGGACAGACCTCTATGGC.

Regarding this clone: Read sequence stops 3 residues before the CDR3 end, and the germline J gene provides the missing end. V and J are TRBV7-8 and TRBJ1-2; 10 bases align to TRBD1. The V and J ends lost 0 bases and 5 bases, in that order; junction bases with no gene match: 6. This CDR3 spans 16 amino acids. Germline V gene lookup returns CDR1 SGHVS and CDR2 FQNEAQ. The CDR3 DNA, read in part, is TGTGCCAGCAGCTTAGCGGGGACAGGGGCTGGGTATGGC. Residues: CASSLAGTGAGYG. From start to end, the CDR3 is CASSLAGTGAGYGYTF.

Of note for this clone: The DNA ends 3 residues before the CDR3 does, and the rest of the CDR3 is filled in from the germline J gene. This rearrangement joins TRBV7-9 to TRBJ1-4; tentative D call: TRBD1 (6 bases). The germline V and J ends were trimmed by 3 bases and 7 bases, with 9 bases remaining between them. The CDR3 has 13 residues. CDR1 is SEHNR and CDR2 is FQNEAQ in the germline V gene (reference sequence). This CDR3 reads CASSFGGGEKLFF. CDR3 DNA (partial): TGTGCCAGCAGCTTTGGGGGCGGTGAAAAA.

The DNA read from the CDR3 is TGCAGTGCGAGGGGACTAGCGGGAGGTAAGGGCTACAATGAG. As protein: CSARGLAGGKGYNE. In full, the CDR3 reads CSARGLAGGKGYNEQFF. This chain uses TRBV20-1 with TRBJ2-1; 15 nucleotides agree with TRBD2. The sequence runs out 3 residues before the end of the CDR3; the remainder is reconstructed from the germline J gene. Germline CDR1 is DFQATT and CDR2 is SNEGSKA (reference sequence). CDR3 length: 17 residues. V trimming: 6 bases; J trimming: 3 bases; junction bases outside the gene matches: 9.

Details on this clone: Sequencing ends 3 residues short of the CDR3 end; the germline J gene provides the rest. V is TRBV5-1 and J is TRBJ1-1, with 12 bases identical to TRBD1. The CDR3 length is 15 residues. V was clipped by 2 bases and J by 4 bases; unmatched bases: 3. Germline loops: CDR1 SGHRS, CDR2 YFSETQ. The CDR3 bases that were read are TGCGCCAGCAGCTTCTCGGGACAGGGGGCCACTGAA. As protein: CASSFSGQGATE. The whole CDR3 is CASSFSGQGATEAFF.

Worth noting for this clone: The read halts 3 residues ahead of the CDR3 end, with the missing end drawn from the germline J gene. This chain joins TRBV11-3 and TRBJ1-1; 7 positions match TRBD1. Unmatched junction bases numbered 8, after V lost 5 bases and J lost 2 bases. Germline assignment: CDR1 SGHNT and CDR2 YENEEA. The length of the CDR3 is 15 residues. The CDR3 DNA, read in part, is TGTGCCAGCAGCCCCCGGGACAGATTAAACACTGAA. Its translation is CASSPRDRLNTE. The full-length CDR3 reads as CASSPRDRLNTEAFF.

A remark on this clone: The read finishes 3 residues shy of the CDR3 end, and the germline J gene is used to complete it. The chain links TRBV20-1 to TRBJ1-2; 7 bases match TRBD1. This CDR3 has 14 residues. After removal of 0 bases from V and 4 bases from J, the junction contained 5 bases not matched to a gene. Germline CDR1 reads DFQATT; CDR2 reads SNEGSKA (reference sequence). CDR3 DNA, as far as it was read: TGCAGTGCTAGAGATGGACAGGCGGTCTATGGC. This codes for CSARDGQAVYG. The CDR3 reads in full as CSARDGQAVYGYTF.

On this clone itself: The read finishes 3 residues shy of the CDR3 end, and the germline J gene is used to complete it. The sample carries other DNA sequences with the same CDR3. V and J are TRBV19 and TRBJ1-5; TRBD1 might be the D (6 bases). Germline V lookup: CDR1 LNHDA, CDR2 SQIVND (reference sequence). V was clipped by 6 bases and J by 4 bases, with 10 bases between them. The CDR3 extends over 13 amino acids. The CDR3 region is CASRGHLNQPQHF. The DNA read from the CDR3 is TGTGCCAGTAGGGGACACCTTAATCAGCCC.

With respect to this clone: The read terminates 3 residues ahead of where the CDR3 ends, so the germline J gene completes it. This CDR3 is also generated by other DNA sequences in the sample. The chain is built from TRBV18 and TRBJ2-1, with 9 bases fitting TRBD2. Germline V CDR1 and CDR2: KGHSH, LQKENI. V shed 0 bases and J 3 bases; nucleotides not matched to a gene: 6. This CDR3 contains 17 residues. CDR3 bases read: TGTGCCAGCTCACCACCCACTAGCGGGTACCGCTACAATGAG. Translated, it gives CASSPPTSGYRYNE. The CDR3 as a whole reads CASSPPTSGYRYNEQFF.

Comment on this clone: The CDR3 end falls 3 residues outside the read, so it is completed with the germline J gene. This chain joins TRBV28 and TRBJ2-2; tentatively, D is TRBD2 (6 bases). Deletions cut 0 bases from V and 5 bases from J, with 7 bases between. CDR1 is MDHEN, CDR2 SYDVKM, per germline. CDR3 length: 14 amino acids. The covered CDR3 bases are TGTGCCAGCAGTTTATGGGCGGGGACCGGGGAG. It specifies CASSLWAGTGE. The CDR3 in its entirety is CASSLWAGTGELFF.

As for this clone: The CDR3 end lies 3 residues beyond the end of the read and is filled in from the germline J gene. J is TRBJ2-1 and V is TRBV5-1; 11 positions match TRBD2. Trimming at V came to 0 bases and at J to 7 bases, leaving 6 bases not matched to a gene. This CDR3 is built from 16 residues. Germline CDR1 and CDR2: SGHRS and YFSETQ. The covered CDR3 bases are TGCGCCAGCAGCTTGGGGTTAGCGGGGGGGCAAAATGAG. Its translation is CASSLGLAGGQNE. The whole CDR3 protein is CASSLGLAGGQNEQFF.

Regarding this clone: The CDR3 end is not reached by the read, which stops 3 residues before it; the germline J gene fills it in. J is TRBJ2-7 and V is TRBV3-1 (or the pseudogene TRBV3-2); 7 positions agree with TRBD2. The germline V gene has CDR1 LGHDT and CDR2 YNNKEL (reference sequence). The CDR3 sequence is 15 residues long. With 3 bases clipped from V and 5 bases from J, the junction kept 10 bases outside the gene matches. The CDR3: CASSQLGTNPNEQYF. CDR3 DNA, as far as it was read: TGTGCCAGCAGCCAGCTAGGGACTAACCCCAACGAG.

A note on this clone: Coverage ceases 3 residues before the CDR3 finishes, and the germline J gene fills in the end. V gene TRBV20-1 combines with J gene TRBJ1-2; no clear D gene. This CDR3 is 12 amino acids long. Germline V gives CDR1 DFQATT, CDR2 SNEGSKA (reference sequence). Trimming stripped 3 bases from V and 4 bases from J, with 9 bases between. This CDR3 reads CSASWHRYGYTF. CDR3 bases read: TGCAGTGCTAGTTGGCACCGCTATGGC.

Concerning this clone: The read ends 3 residues shy of where the CDR3 ends; the end is completed using the germline J gene. The chain uses TRBV6-2 or TRBV6-3 and TRBJ1-6; 8 bases are shared with TRBD1. V was pared by 6 bases and J by 10 bases, with 5 bases of the junction left unmatched. CDR1 is MNHEY and CDR2 is SVGEGT in the germline V gene. This CDR3 spans 13 amino acids. The CDR3 bases that were read are TGTGCCAGCAGGGACAGGGATTGGTCACCC. This codes for CASRDRDWSP. From start to end, the CDR3 is CASRDRDWSPLHF.

On this clone itself: The read terminates 3 residues ahead of where the CDR3 ends, so the germline J gene completes it. This chain uses TRBV20-1 with TRBJ2-5; TRBD2 agrees at 15 bases. The CDR3 consists of 15 residues. V lost 0 bases, J lost 5 bases, and 1 base stayed unmatched. Germline loops: CDR1 DFQATT, CDR2 SNEGSKA (reference sequence). CDR3 region: CSAREGTSGRETQYF. CDR3 bases read: TGCAGTGCTAGAGAAGGGACTAGCGGGAGGGAGACC.

Points on this clone: The sequenced fragment ends 3 residues before the CDR3 boundary, so the rest is inferred from the germline J gene. The chain combines TRBV7-3 with TRBJ1-4; TRBD1 matches at 8 bases. The germline CDR1 and CDR2 sequences are SGHTA and FQGTGA. V was clipped by 2 bases and J by 10 bases; unmatched bases: 15. The length of the CDR3 is 17 residues. This CDR3 is CASSLFGRGRIGGKLFF. Incomplete CDR3 DNA: TGTGCCAGCAGCTTATTTGGCAGGGGGCGAATTGGGGGAAAA.